The present TCR beta chain was sequenced within a study of T cell responses to AZD1222 COVID-19 vaccine (dated by TCRdb to the early 2020s). Broadly, across the study: TCR sequencing was performed for 230 to 250 trial participants, of whom about 210 were given two doses of AZD1222 and around 26 were given two doses of MenACWY control vaccine. Trial participants were enrolled into age subgroups of 18-55, 56-69 and 70-plus years, which contained about 150, 28 and 57 TCR-sequenced participants, respectively. What the authors observed across the whole study: Because no day 14 peak-response samples were available, the repertoires could be characterized only after the peak T cell response. Only 5 to 7 AZD1222 recipients were SARS-CoV-2 seropositive at baseline, limiting conclusions about previously exposed vaccinees. Participants were mostly white British, with more females than males. The authors suggested clonal diversity may have been underestimated. In the small 56-69-year group, the increase in depth fell short of significance, most likely because of low power. Reportedly, almost half of the unique spike-specific TCRs recognized epitopes lying outside the regions that are mutated in the B.1.351 and B.1.1.7 variants. A significant rise in spike-specific TCR breadth and depth was observed after two AZD1222 doses relative to day 0 and relative to MenACWY recipients. Vaccine-associated CD4 TCRs spanned the whole spike protein, with dominant responses in regions 160-218 and 743-854.

Regarding this clone: Its cognate antigen has yet to be identified. No clone much larger than this one lies a single base away; base qualities are absent.

Explained via the paper, the time point label denotes: baseline before first vaccination. Per the publication, the treatment or condition label means: meningococcal conjugate vaccine given as trial control. The vaccinee samples were drawn from two UK trials, COV001 and COV002, one of which was a single-blind randomized controlled phase 2/3 trial testing AZD1222 (ChAdOx1 nCoV-19) in healthy adults. For TCRbeta chain sequencing, PBMC samples were collected from trial participants at day 0 and at day 28 after the second dose. Counted from cysteine to phenylalanine, this CDR3 has 16 amino acids. The only DNA kept is the CDR3, 48 bases in frame from the first base. The germline V end is reduced by 3 bases and the J end by 3 bases; junction bases left unmatched: 8. The germline V gene supplies CDR1 MGHDK and CDR2 SYGVNS. The CDR3 regions of human TCRbeta chains were analyzed by immunosequencing. Turning to the authors' computational methods: Repertoire TCRs were matched against a reference library of SARS-CoV-2-specific TCRs generated with the MIRA antigen-specificity platform. Breadth was defined as the fraction of unique TCRs that were SARS-CoV-2-associated. Depth was defined as the fraction of total T cells that were SARS-CoV-2-associated. Using the MIRA data, each spike-specific TCR was mapped to the spike region that the TCR reacts to and placed in a CD4 or CD8 class. Log10-transformed breadth and depth values were compared by one-way ANOVA with Sidak's multiple comparisons tests. TCRdb carries this immuneACCESS record with in-frame sequences only. Its versions omit some clonotypes, under half of them owing to an unresolved V gene in the studies checked, with the rest unexplained. V and J calls and clone size are given by that table; D and trimming were obtained from the DNA. The sample table shows about 160,000 clones, and just over 90% are seen once. Around 4.4% of the sample is in the top ten clones.

The sequence derives from an adult in good health. The sample was peripheral blood, taken on day 0 of MenACWY control vaccination. The chain links TRBV25-1 with TRBJ2-7, with 10 bases aligning to TRBD1. The DNA sequence is TGTGCCAGCAGTGACCCGACGGGACAGGGGATCTACGAGCAGTACTTC. The encoded protein is CASSDPTGQGIYEQYF.